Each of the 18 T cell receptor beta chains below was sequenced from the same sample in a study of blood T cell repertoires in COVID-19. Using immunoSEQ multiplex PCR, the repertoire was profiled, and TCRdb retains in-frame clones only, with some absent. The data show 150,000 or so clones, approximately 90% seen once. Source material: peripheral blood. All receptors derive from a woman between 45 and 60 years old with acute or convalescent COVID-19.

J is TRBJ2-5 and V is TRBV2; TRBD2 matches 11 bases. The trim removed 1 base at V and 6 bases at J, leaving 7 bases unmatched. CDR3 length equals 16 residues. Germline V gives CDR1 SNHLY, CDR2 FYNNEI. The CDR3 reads CASSEGLAGTFKTQYF. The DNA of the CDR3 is TGTGCCAGCAGTGAAGGACTAGCGGGGACCTTCAAGACCCAGTACTTC. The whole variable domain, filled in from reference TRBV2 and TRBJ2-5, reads EPEVTQTPSHQVTQMGQEVILRCVPISNHLYFYWYRQILGQKVEFLVSFYNNEISEKSEIFDDQFSVERPDGSNFTLKIRSTKLEDSAMYFCASSEGLAGTFKTQYFGPGTRLLVL.

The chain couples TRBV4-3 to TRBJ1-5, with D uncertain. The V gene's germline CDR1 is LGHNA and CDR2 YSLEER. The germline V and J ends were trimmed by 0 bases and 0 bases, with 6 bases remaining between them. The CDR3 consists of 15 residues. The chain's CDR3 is CASSQDLYSNQPQHF. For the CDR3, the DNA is TGCGCCAGCAGCCAAGATCTCTATAGCAATCAGCCCCAGCATTTT.

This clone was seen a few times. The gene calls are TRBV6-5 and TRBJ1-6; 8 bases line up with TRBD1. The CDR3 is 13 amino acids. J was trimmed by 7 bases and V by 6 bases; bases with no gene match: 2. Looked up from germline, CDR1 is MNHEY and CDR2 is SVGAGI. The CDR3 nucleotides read TGTGCCAGCAGGGACAGGGCGAATTCACCCCTCCACTTT. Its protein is CASRDRANSPLHF.

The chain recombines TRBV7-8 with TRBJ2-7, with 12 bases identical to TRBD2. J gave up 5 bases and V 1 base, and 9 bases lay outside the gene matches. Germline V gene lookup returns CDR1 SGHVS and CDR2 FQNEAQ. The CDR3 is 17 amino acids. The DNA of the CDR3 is TGTGCCAGCAGCTTAGACCAAACGACTAGCGGGAGTAACGAGCAGTACTTC. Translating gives CASSLDQTTSGSNEQYF.

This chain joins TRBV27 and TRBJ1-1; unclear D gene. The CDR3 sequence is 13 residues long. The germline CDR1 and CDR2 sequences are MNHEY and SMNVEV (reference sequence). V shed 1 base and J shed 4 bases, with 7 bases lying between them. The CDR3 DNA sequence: TGTGCCAGCAGTTTATTTCAATTCACTGAAGCTTTCTTT. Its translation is CASSLFQFTEAFF.

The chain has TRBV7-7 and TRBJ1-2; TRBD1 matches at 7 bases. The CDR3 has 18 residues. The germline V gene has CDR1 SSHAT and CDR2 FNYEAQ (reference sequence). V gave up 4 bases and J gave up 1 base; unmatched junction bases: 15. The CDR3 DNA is TGTGCCAGCAGCTACGCAGCTCCGGGACAGCTGATTAACTATGGCTACACCTTC. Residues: CASSYAAPGQLINYGYTF.

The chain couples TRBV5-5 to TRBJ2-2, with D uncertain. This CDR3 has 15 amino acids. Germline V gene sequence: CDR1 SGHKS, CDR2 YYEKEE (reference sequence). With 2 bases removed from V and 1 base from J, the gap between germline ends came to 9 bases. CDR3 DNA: TGTGCCAGCAGCTTCGGCGGTATGAACACCGGGGAGCTGTTTTTT. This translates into CASSFGGMNTGELFF.

The CDR3 here is CASSQTGGETQYF. The CDR3 DNA reads as TGTGCCAGCAGTCAGACAGGCGGCGAGACCCAGTACTTC. The rearrangement links TRBV6-2 or TRBV6-3 to TRBJ2-5, with a weak D call TRBD1 (6 bases). Per the germline V gene, CDR1 is MNHEY and CDR2 is SVGEGT. Trimming left V 5 bases short and J 5 bases short, with 12 bases between. This CDR3 is 13 amino acids long.

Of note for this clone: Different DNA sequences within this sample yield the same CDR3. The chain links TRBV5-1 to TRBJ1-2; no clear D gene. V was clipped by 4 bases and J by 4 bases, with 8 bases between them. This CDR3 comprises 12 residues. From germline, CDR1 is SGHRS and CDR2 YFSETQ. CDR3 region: CASSPDIYGYTF. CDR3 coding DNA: TGCGCCAGCAGCCCAGACATCTATGGCTACACCTTC.

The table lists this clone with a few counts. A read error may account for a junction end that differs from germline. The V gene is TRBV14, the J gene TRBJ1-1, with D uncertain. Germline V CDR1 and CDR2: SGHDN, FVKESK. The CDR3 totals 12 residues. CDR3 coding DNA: TGTGCCAGCAGTGCCTCGGGAGCCCGGGTAATCTTT. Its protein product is CASSASGARVIF.

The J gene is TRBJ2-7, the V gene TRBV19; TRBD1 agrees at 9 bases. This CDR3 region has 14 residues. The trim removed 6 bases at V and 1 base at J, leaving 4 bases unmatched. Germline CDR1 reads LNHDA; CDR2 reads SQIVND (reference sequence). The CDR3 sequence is CASSHRGLSYEQYF. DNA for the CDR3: TGTGCCAGTAGCCACAGGGGGCTATCCTACGAGCAGTACTTC.

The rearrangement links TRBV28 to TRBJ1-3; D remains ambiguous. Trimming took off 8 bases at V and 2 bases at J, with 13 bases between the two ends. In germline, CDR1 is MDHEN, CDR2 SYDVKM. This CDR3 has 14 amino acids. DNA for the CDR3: TGTGCCAGCTCTGGGCCCGGGGCTGGAAACACCATATATTTT. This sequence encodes CASSGPGAGNTIYF.

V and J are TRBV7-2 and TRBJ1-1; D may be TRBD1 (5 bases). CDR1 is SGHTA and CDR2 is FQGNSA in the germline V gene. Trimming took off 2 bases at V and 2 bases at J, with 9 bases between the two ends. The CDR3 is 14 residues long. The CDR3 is CASSLKGINTEAFF. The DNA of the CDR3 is TGTGCCAGCAGCTTAAAGGGGATTAACACTGAAGCTTTCTTT.

The CDR3 here is CASSLQGALAFF. CDR3 DNA sequence: TGTGCCAGCAGCTTGCAGGGGGCGTTAGCTTTCTTT. The chain recombines TRBV5-5 with TRBJ1-1; 8 positions match TRBD1. V trimming: 1 base; J trimming: 10 bases; junction bases outside the gene matches: 3. CDR3 length: 12 residues. CDR1 is SGHKS and CDR2 is YYEKEE in the germline V gene (reference sequence).

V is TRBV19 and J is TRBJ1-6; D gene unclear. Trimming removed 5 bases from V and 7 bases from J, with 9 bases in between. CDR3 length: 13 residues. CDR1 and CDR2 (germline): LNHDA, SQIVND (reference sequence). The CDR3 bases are TGTGCCAGTAGTTCGGGGTTGAATTCACCCCTCCACTTT. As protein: CASSSGLNSPLHF.

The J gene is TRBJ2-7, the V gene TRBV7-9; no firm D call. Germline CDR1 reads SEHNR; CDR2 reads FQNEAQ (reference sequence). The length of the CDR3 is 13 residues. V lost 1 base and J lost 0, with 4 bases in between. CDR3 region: CASSLDSSYEQYF. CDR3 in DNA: TGTGCCAGCAGCTTAGACAGCTCCTACGAGCAGTACTTC.

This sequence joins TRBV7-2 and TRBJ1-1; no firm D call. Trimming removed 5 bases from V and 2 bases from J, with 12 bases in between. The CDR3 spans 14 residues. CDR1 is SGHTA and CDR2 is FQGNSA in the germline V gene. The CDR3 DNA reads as TGTGCCAGCAGCCTGGCTGCTTTCAACACTGAAGCTTTCTTT. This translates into CASSLAAFNTEAFF.

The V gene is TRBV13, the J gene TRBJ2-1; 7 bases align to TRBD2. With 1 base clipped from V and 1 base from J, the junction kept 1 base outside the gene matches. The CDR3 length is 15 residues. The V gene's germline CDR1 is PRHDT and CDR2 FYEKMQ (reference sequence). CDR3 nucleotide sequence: TGTGCCAGCAGCTTAGTGGGGGGGTCCTACAATGAGCAGTTCTTC. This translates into CASSLVGGSYNEQFF.